A selection of T cell receptor beta chains follows, all from one sample in a study of OX40 agonist ivuxolimab in advanced cancers. Using immunoSEQ multiplex PCR, the repertoire was profiled, and TCRdb retains in-frame clones only, with some absent. Seen here are 90,000 or so clones, about 90% observed once, and the top ten hold 8.4%. This sample comprised CD4+ or CD8+ T cells sorted from blood, obtained in a trial of the OX40 agonist ivuxolimab. The origin of the receptors is an adult with an advanced solid tumor such as melanoma, head and neck, liver or kidney cancer. Each CDR3 is given with its conserved first and last residue. A D gene is named only where the DNA matches it firmly. Clone sizes are given selectively: once, few, many, or a class where the clone is expanded.

- | TRBJ2-4 | TRBV5-4 | TRBD2 | CASSLGTSGMRAKNIQYF | TGTGCCAGCAGCTTGGGGACTAGCGGGATGAGGGCCAAAAACATTCAGTACTTC
- | TRBJ2-1 | TRBV19 | TRBD2 | CASSIRLAGASYNEQFF | TGTGCCAGTAGTATTCGGCTAGCGGGCGCCTCCTACAATGAGCAGTTCTTC
once | TRBJ2-2 | TRBV27 | - | CASSLGAGMGQRELFF | TGTGCCAGCAGTTTAGGGGCAGGAATGGGGCAAAGGGAGCTGTTTTTT
- | TRBJ1-1 | TRBV30 | TRBD1 | CAWSVKYWGRGYQTEAFF | TGTGCCTGGAGTGTAAAGTATTGGGGCAGGGGGTATCAGACTGAAGCTTTCTTT
- | TRBJ1-5 | TRBV28 | - | CASSGPGAGQPQHF | TGTGCCAGCAGTGGGCCCGGGGCCGGCCAGCCCCAGCATTTT
- | TRBJ1-6 | TRBV28 | - | CASSLHPQGFNSPLHF | TGTGCCAGCAGTTTGCATCCTCAGGGTTTCAATTCACCCCTCCACTTT
- | TRBJ1-5 | TRBV19 | - | CASSDRGVDQPQHF | TGTGCCAGTAGTGACCGGGGGGTCGATCAGCCCCAGCATTTT
- | TRBJ1-1 | TRBV7-2 | - | CASSLAEGYTEAFF | TGTGCCAGCAGCTTAGCGGAGGGGTACACTGAAGCTTTCTTT
- | TRBJ1-1 | TRBV6-5 | - | CASSYGRGTEAFF | TGTGCCAGCAGTTACGGCAGGGGCACTGAAGCTTTCTTT
- | TRBJ2-3 | TRBV9 | - | CASSVDPDTQYF | TGTGCCAGCAGCGTAGATCCAGATACGCAGTATTTT
- | TRBJ2-1 | TRBV11-1 | - | CASSFSPNSAYNEQFF | TGTGCCAGCAGCTTTTCACCGAACTCGGCGTACAATGAGCAGTTCTTC
- | TRBJ2-7 | TRBV6-5 | - | CASRPDGYEQYF | TGTGCCAGCAGACCGGACGGCTACGAGCAGTACTTC
medium-sized | TRBJ2-1 | TRBV29-1 | - | CSVVVYEQFF | TGCAGCGTTGTAGTCTATGAGCAGTTCTTC
- | TRBJ1-4 | TRBV7-9 | - | CASSPQDQHVANEKLFF | TGTGCCAGCAGCCCCCAAGACCAGCACGTCGCTAATGAAAAACTGTTTTTT
- | TRBJ2-1 | TRBV27 | TRBD1 | CASRWTGFGEQFF | TGTGCCAGCAGGTGGACAGGGTTTGGTGAGCAGTTCTTC
- | TRBJ1-1 | TRBV30 | - | CAWSVGGWGEAFF | TGTGCCTGGAGTGTTGGGGGATGGGGGGAGGCTTTCTTT
once | TRBJ2-3 | TRBV15 | TRBD1 | CATSREHPGQGADTQYF | TGTGCCACCAGCAGGGAACATCCGGGACAGGGGGCCGATACGCAGTATTTT
- | TRBJ2-1 | TRBV2 | - | CASSGAYNEQFF | TGTGCCAGCAGCGGGGCCTACAATGAGCAGTTCTTC
- | TRBJ1-2 | TRBV20-1 | - | CSAPGGYTF | TGCAGTGCGCCGGGAGGCTACACCTTC
- | TRBJ2-1 | TRBV5-1 | - | CASSLYLEQFF | TGCGCCAGCAGCTTATACCTCGAGCAGTTCTTC
- | TRBJ2-3 | TRBV9 | - | CASSAEGPPHTDTQYF | TGTGCCAGCAGCGCCGAAGGCCCGCCCCACACAGATACGCAGTATTTT
- | TRBJ1-5 | TRBV4-1 | - | CASSPTFPVSPSQPQHF | TGCGCCAGCAGCCCAACATTTCCGGTTAGCCCGAGTCAGCCCCAGCATTTT
once | TRBJ1-5 | TRBV10-3 | - | CAISDWGNQPQHF | TGTGCCATCAGTGATTGGGGGAATCAGCCCCAGCATTTT
- | TRBJ2-1 | TRBV4-2 | TRBD2 | CASSQAGLADEQFF | TGTGCCAGCAGCCAGGCCGGACTAGCCGATGAGCAGTTCTTC
- | TRBJ2-1 | TRBV9 | TRBD2 | CASSVTSGGLNEQFF | TGTGCCAGCAGCGTAACTAGCGGGGGCCTCAATGAGCAGTTCTTC
- | TRBJ1-2 | TRBV6-5 | TRBD1 | CASSYSDRDYGYTF | TGTGCCAGCAGTTACTCGGACAGGGACTATGGCTACACCTTC
- | TRBJ1-2 | TRBV19 | - | CASRPGASDYGYTF | TGTGCCAGTAGACCGGGGGCGTCTGACTATGGCTACACCTTC
- | TRBJ1-6 | TRBV30 | - | CAWSVRGVGFSPLHF | TGTGCCTGGAGTGTACGAGGGGTGGGATTTTCACCCCTCCACTTT
once | TRBJ2-1 | TRBV4-3 | - | CASSQDSAPYNEQFF | TGCGCCAGCAGCCAAGATTCCGCCCCCTACAATGAGCAGTTCTTC
- | TRBJ2-1 | TRBV7-2 | - | CASSIGIRARDSYNEQFF | TGTGCCAGCAGCATAGGGATCCGGGCCCGAGACTCCTACAATGAGCAGTTCTTC
- | TRBJ2-3 | TRBV11-2 | - | CASSLTDTQYF | TGTGCCAGCAGCTTAACAGATACGCAGTATTTT
- | TRBJ2-7 | TRBV6-1 | - | CASSATAGASEQYF | TGTGCCAGCAGTGCGACAGCCGGGGCGAGTGAGCAGTACTTC
- | TRBJ1-2 | TRBV28 | - | CASSPMGQVDGYTF | TGTGCCAGCAGTCCTATGGGGCAGGTTGATGGCTACACCTTC
- | TRBJ2-1 | TRBV11-2 | - | CASSFLGVIDNEQFF | TGTGCCAGCAGCTTCCTGGGAGTGATAGACAATGAGCAGTTCTTC
- | TRBJ1-1 | TRBV7-8 | - | CASSLNGALTEAFF | TGTGCCAGCAGCTTAAATGGGGCGTTGACTGAAGCTTTCTTT
- | TRBJ1-4 | TRBV23-1 | - | CASSHPPDEKLFF | TGCGCCAGCAGTCATCCACCGGATGAAAAACTGTTTTTT
- | TRBJ2-1 | TRBV6-5 | TRBD1 | CASSLTGVNEQFF | TGTGCCAGCAGTTTAACAGGGGTCAATGAGCAGTTCTTC
- | TRBJ2-4 | TRBV28 | TRBD2 | CASSSGGVRAKNIQYF | TGTGCCAGCAGTTCCGGGGGGGTAAGGGCCAAAAACATTCAGTACTTC
- | TRBJ1-6 | TRBV30 | - | CAWNSENDYNSPLHF | TGTGCCTGGAATTCCGAGAACGACTATAATTCACCCCTCCACTTT
- | TRBJ1-2 | TRBV29-1 | - | CSVEVGTSPGYTF | TGCAGCGTTGAAGTGGGTACATCCCCTGGCTACACCTTC
- | TRBJ2-7 | TRBV4-3 | - | CASSPAGQSYEQYF | TGCGCCAGCAGCCCCGCAGGGCAGTCCTACGAGCAGTACTTC
- | TRBJ1-1 | TRBV11-3 | - | CASSFRPGEGFPEAFF | TGTGCCAGCAGCTTTCGACCAGGGGAGGGTTTCCCTGAAGCTTTCTTT
- | TRBJ2-7 | TRBV7-9 | - | CASSDPLSYEQYF | TGTGCCAGCAGCGACCCTCTCTCCTACGAGCAGTACTTC
- | TRBJ2-1 | TRBV28 | - | CASSLAYNEQFF | TGTGCCAGCAGTTTAGCCTACAATGAGCAGTTCTTC
- | TRBJ1-5 | TRBV4-3 | - | CASSPTYYSNQPQHF | TGCGCCAGCAGCCCGACATATTATAGCAATCAGCCCCAGCATTTT
- | TRBJ2-1 | TRBV6-1 | TRBD1 | CASSGQGGYNEQFF | TGTGCCAGCAGTGGACAGGGGGGATACAATGAGCAGTTCTTC
- | TRBJ1-5 | TRBV4-1 | - | CASSFRGDQPQHF | TGCGCCAGCAGCTTTAGGGGAGATCAGCCCCAGCATTTT